This paragraph covers one T cell receptor beta chain sequence. Antigen specificity is unknown. The multiple sclerosis controls were treatment-naive patients affected by stable or active relapsing-remitting disease. Both CD4+ and CD8+ T cells were negatively isolated, and TEMRA cells underwent FACS enrichment. The data were obtained in a study of CD8 T cells in Susac syndrome. RNA totalling about 0.45 to 1 ug underwent reverse transcription with random hexamers. An immunoSEQ multiplex PCR amplified TCR beta CDR3 over 54 Vbeta and 13 Jbeta. Via MiXCR, TCRdb re-called the immunoSEQ multiplex PCR reads, giving one row per CDR3 protein. The data hold under 550,000 distinct CDR3 sequences, with approximately 89% observed a single time. V lost 2 bases and J 5 bases, leaving 7 bases between the germline ends. CDR3 size: 13 residues. CDR1 and CDR2 from the germline V gene are SGHVT and SQSDAQ. Study-wide results and limits: That the number of individuals in its TCR sequencing and HLA analysis was relatively small was acknowledged by the study.

This TCR was recovered from a human donor with multiple sclerosis. Material for sequencing was CD8+ T cells from PBMCs. The rearrangement links TRBV7-4 to TRBJ1-5; perhaps TRBD1 as D (5 bases). The CDR3 DNA is TGTGCCAGCAGCTTACCGACAGATCAGCCCCAGCATTTT. Its protein product is CASSLPTDQPQHF. The full variable domain, with the rest looked up from reference TRBV7-4 and TRBJ1-5, is GAGVSQSPRYKVAKRGRDVALRCDSISGHVTLYWYRQTLGQGSEVLTYSQSDAQRDKSGRPSGRFSAERPERSVSTLKIQRTEQGDSAVYLCASSLPTDQPQHFGDGTRLSIL.